This T cell receptor beta chain stems from a study of cytomegalovirus exposure and HLA in healthy donors (dated by TCRdb to 2016 to 2017). In terms of the full investigation: An earlier analysis of roughly 500 of the donors reported approximately 300 Gb of sequence data and some 100 million unique TCR beta sequences from 190 million or so T cells. HLA typing included class I and class II loci at four-digit resolution. In a later genetic analysis, genome-wide SNP genotypes for about 55% of the roughly 700 donors were used, and that subset was treated as a discovery cohort. To study patterns of TCR occurrence, a later analysis re-analyzed previously published TCR beta repertoires from 700 or so donors and added high-resolution HLA genotyping. To decide whether each TCR beta V gene segment behaved as functional or pseudogenic, an earlier analysis of fewer than 750 of the donors relied on high-throughput TCR beta sequencing. Every repertoire in the discovery cohort had been generated on one and the same sequencing platform. The study combined high-throughput TCR immunosequencing, statistical association of individual TCRs with disease status, and machine learning to predict cytomegalovirus infection status. The number of donors typed differed by locus, with 629-630 for A, B, C, DRB1 and DQB1, around 500 for DQA1, about 610 for DPA1, and over 400 for DPB1. The aim of the study was to test whether cataloging public T cell receptors could identify signatures of past pathogen exposure. The genetic ancestry cluster associated with self-reported Caucasian donors included about 84% of the approximately 400 genotyped donors. Across about 380 genotyped donors of the cohort, an average of about 240,000 unique TCR beta nucleotide sequences per donor were sequenced, and about a sixth of those sequences were non-productive. Donor age, sex, ethnicity and CMV serostatus were collected together with the repertoire data. Approximately 300 gigabases of sequencing data and 70 million to 100 million unique TCR sequences were included in an early release covering about 700 HLA-typed donors. The study profiled the T cell repertoires of hundreds of subjects by immunosequencing and related them to cytomegalovirus serostatus. Besides the first cohort of 666 subjects, a separate validation cohort made up of around 120 different subjects was used. The later analysis used no new phenotypic data to find candidate immune exposures, relying instead on TCR beta sequences and their occurrence across donors. Four to six DR-DQ haplotypes were handled as single units for association and clustering, since linkage in the cohort was strong. Overall results and qualifications from the work: A later analysis found that HLA-associated TCR beta chains were more clonally expanded and had lower generation probabilities than equally common non-associated chains. A later analysis found that most CMV-associated TCR beta chains appeared HLA-restricted, with HLA associations seemingly driven largely by CMV exposure. Broadly in line with IMGT annotations, most TCR beta V segments showed up in productive rearrangements about 90% or about 30% of the time in an earlier analysis of several hundred of the donors. Because counts were too low, about 18 rarely observed V segments, including chromosome 9 orphons, were excluded from the earlier analysis of around 590 of the donors. Most TCR sequences were seen in very few donors, while some public TCRs were found in many individuals. A further reported finding was that TCR beta sequences accurately predicted the HLA-A and HLA-B alleles for most subjects in the first cohort. It was suggested by the authors that the approach could potentially be generalized to other disease states and immunological phenotypes. In a later analysis, several top co-occurrence clusters were reported to appear linked to parvovirus B19, influenza, CMV and Epstein-Barr virus. Three of the identified cytomegalovirus-associated TCR beta chains were confirmed in vitro to be specific for cytomegalovirus antigens. In the study, 150 to 200 TCR beta chains were listed as associated with cytomegalovirus. Compared with the roughly 700-donor mean, donors in an Asian-associated ancestry cluster had fewer N-insertions in productive TCRs, according to a later genetic analysis. This cohort had only TCR beta chains sequenced, and the lack of alpha or paired-chain data limited which features could be detected. Assigning TCR associations to individual alleles was difficult when HLA alleles, especially DR and DQ, strongly co-occurred. Correlated functional status among segregating V segments might be attributable to linkage disequilibrium, but an unknown experimental factor could not be ruled out. Sequencing depth was assumed to be roughly uniform across donors in the presence/absence analyses, though that assumption may not hold. In a later analysis, the rate of TCR association differed among HLA loci, with DRB1 alleles having the most associated TCRs and HLA-C alleles having the fewest. Some IMGT-functional V segments, including TRBV6-2 and TRBV6-3, could not be told apart with the 87-base-pair reads, so those segments were excluded. In both the original and validation cohorts, the classifier was reported to diagnose cytomegalovirus status with high specificity and sensitivity. For the cohort, immune exposure information was limited to CMV serostatus. In a later genetic analysis, a missense DCLRE1C variant was associated with V-gene and J-gene trimming of TCR beta chains, and the association was replicated in an independent cohort. A later analysis associated about 18,000 TCR beta sequences with specific HLA alleles at a false discovery rate of 0.05. Because HLA typing was unavailable for some donors at each locus, only the typed subset was used in association tests. A group of highly shared sequence variants was considered likely to be a technical artifact of the sequencing pipeline.

At the junction V is shortened by 7 bases and J by 9 bases, with 10 bases in between. Via the germline V gene, CDR1 is MDHEN and CDR2 SYDVKM. From the cysteine through the phenylalanine, the CDR3 covers 10 amino acids. Only the CDR3 part of the read is kept: 30 bases, read in frame from the first base. The cohort consisted of some 670 healthy bone marrow donors. At the time of sampling, all cohort members were nominally healthy, though unrecorded immune exposures were likely present. The donor tested CMV seronegative and was one of the 352 seronegative cohort members. A peripheral blood sample was provided by each donor, and peripheral blood mononuclear cells were used for TCR beta sequencing. The Qiagen DNeasy Blood Extraction Kit was used to extract genomic DNA from the blood cell samples. As concerns this clone: The clone's antigen remains unknown. Base qualities are missing; no much larger clone stands one base away.

Library creation used the immunoSEQ multiplex PCR assay. The multiplex PCR relied on a mix of 60 forward primers for TCR Vbeta segments and 13 reverse primers for TCR Jbeta segments. Amplification of the CDR3 region of rearranged TCR beta genes was performed with a multiplex PCR assay on genomic DNA. On the Illumina HiSeq System, the amplified TCR beta libraries were sequenced as 87-base-pair reads. Processing in the source paper ran as follows. Across the 700 or so repertoires, a later analysis counted 80 million or so unique TCR beta chains, roughly 11 million of which were shared by at least two donors. A nearest-neighbor algorithm error-corrected the raw reads and collapsed the reads into unique sequences, merging closely related sequences to remove PCR and sequencing errors. V, D and J gene segments were assigned by aligning CDR3 sequences to IMGT reference sequences. For a sequence to be retained, at least a six-nucleotide match to both a V gene segment and a J gene segment was required. Rearrangements were classified as productive when the CDR3 lacked stop codons and remained in frame with V and J, and all other rearrangements were classified as non-productive. Following IMGT convention, CDR3 was defined as the stretch from the second conserved V-encoded cysteine up to the conserved J-encoded phenylalanine. The earlier analysis of about 560 of the donors excluded any sequence lacking an unambiguous match to a single V gene segment. An earlier analysis of 587 of the donors called V segments functional above 56.7% productive rearrangements and segregating when the between-donor standard deviation exceeded 5%. A statistical classification framework was built to diagnose cytomegalovirus status from the catalog of TCR beta chain sequences. A later analysis assigned V and J genes by comparing TCR nucleotide sequences with IMGT/GENE-DB human TR gene sequences. A later analysis assigned CDR3 sequences and most-parsimonious VDJ recombination scenarios with the TCRdist pipeline. In a later analysis, each TCR beta chain was defined by its CDR3 amino acid sequence together with its V-gene family, and reads lacking a unique V-gene family were excluded. As a way to deal with suspected cross-contamination and a sequencing artifact, a later analysis dropped 592 nucleotide sequences that were highly shared and had low generation probability. In a later analysis, a clonal expansion index was calculated for each public chain from normalized within-repertoire ranks of inferred template counts. In a later analysis, generation probabilities were computed with a VDJ recombination model fitted to out-of-frame rearrangements, and the resulting probabilities were checked against IGoR. A later analysis scored TCR-TCR, TCR-HLA and TCR-CMV co-occurrence with hypergeometric tests, applying a repertoire-size bias correction to TCR pairs. To estimate false discovery rates, a later analysis permuted the HLA or CMV assignments 20 times. In a later analysis, co-occurring TCRs were grouped with DBSCAN, and TCRdist sequence similarity was added when clustering was performed within HLA-allele-positive subsets. For co-occurrence clustering, repertoires with fewer than 30,000 or more than 120,000 public chains were excluded, along with 5 or 6 repertoires with anomalous nucleotide sharing. TCRdb's version of the immuneACCESS table is confined to in-frame rearrangements and falls short of the full clone set. An unresolved V gene accounts for under half of the shortfall where checked; the remainder is of unknown origin. Clonal size and the V and J genes are those of that table, whereas D and trimming came from the DNA. For this sample there are approximately 89,000 clones; roughly 76% appear just once. The ten largest clones take up over 0.95% of the sample.

Sequenced sample: PBMCs. The V gene is TRBV28 and the J gene is TRBJ2-7, with the D gene not clear enough to name. This TCR came from a female donor in good health and CMV-seronegative. CDR3 protein: CASTLCRQYF. The sequence in DNA is TGTGCCAGCACCCTGTGCAGGCAGTACTTC.